One sample yielded the 8 T cell receptor beta chains listed below, sequenced in a study of shared clonotypes between healthy human individuals. The method was immunoSEQ multiplex PCR; TCRdb's version includes in-frame clones alone and lacks a portion of them. The sample comprises approximately 400,000 clones, 96% of which are singletons, and 0.25% to 0.35% rests with the top ten. Specimen: memory CD8+ T cells sorted from blood. As for subset: CD45RO+ cells pooled with CCR7-negative TemRA cells. Source of these receptors: a man aged 25 to 40 in good health.

This sequence joins TRBV28 and TRBJ2-2; D may be TRBD2 (6 bases). The CDR3 loop spans 16 amino acids. Trimming stripped 4 bases from V and 4 bases from J, with 16 bases between. The V gene's germline CDR1 is MDHEN and CDR2 SYDVKM. CDR3 residues: CASSSPGLTITGELFF. The CDR3 region has the DNA TGTGCCAGCAGTTCTCCGGGACTGACGATCACCGGGGAGCTGTTTTTT.

The gene calls are TRBV10-3 and TRBJ2-7, with 8 bases fitting TRBD2. This CDR3 region has 15 residues. The junction had 8 bases not matched to a gene; V was cut back by 4 bases and J by 3 bases. Germline CDR1 is ENHRY and CDR2 is SYGVKD. The CDR3 here is CAISATSGSYYEQYF. The CDR3, as DNA: TGTGCCATCAGTGCAACGAGCGGGAGCTACTACGAGCAGTACTTC.

The chain combines TRBV7-3 with TRBJ2-1, with 8 bases matching TRBD2. The germline V gene has CDR1 SGHTA and CDR2 FQGTGA. The J segment lost 6 bases and the V segment lost 3 bases, leaving 7 bases of the junction unmatched. This CDR3 has 15 residues. The CDR3 here is CASSFFTGGPNEQFF. Here the CDR3 DNA reads TGTGCCAGCAGCTTCTTTACGGGAGGGCCCAATGAGCAGTTCTTC.

The V gene is TRBV5-1, the J gene TRBJ2-3; D possibly corresponds to TRBD2 (6 bases). Germline V CDR1 and CDR2: SGHRS, YFSETQ. CDR3 length: 14 residues. Deletions cut 4 bases from V and 4 bases from J, with 13 bases between. Here the CDR3 reads CASSRDLASDTQYF. For the CDR3, the DNA is TGCGCCAGCAGCCGCGACCTAGCGTCAGATACGCAGTATTTT.

The chain combines TRBV25-1 with TRBJ2-1; D uncertain. Germline V gene data show CDR1 as MGHDK and CDR2 as SYGVNS. CDR3 length: 11 residues. V was pared by 2 bases and J by 9 bases, with 5 bases between. CDR3 DNA: TGTGCCAGCAGTGAACAGAGTGAGCAGTTCTTC. It yields the protein CASSEQSEQFF.

The chain joins TRBV9 to TRBJ2-5; 10 positions agree with TRBD2. With V trimmed by 3 bases and J by 7 bases, 6 bases remained unmatched. Germline assignment: CDR1 SGDLS and CDR2 YYNGEE. This CDR3 is 14 amino acids long. This chain's CDR3 is CASSGGLAVGTQYF. The CDR3 region has the DNA TGTGCCAGCAGCGGAGGACTAGCGGTGGGGACCCAGTACTTC.

The V call is TRBV7-8, the J call TRBJ1-3; TRBD1 is a possible D gene (5 bases). Germline CDR1 is SGHVS and CDR2 is FQNEAQ. The CDR3 contains 15 residues. V shed 3 bases and J shed 3 bases, with 12 bases lying between them. The DNA of the CDR3 is TGTGCCAGCAGCTTCGCCGTGGGGGTTGGAAACACCATATATTTT. As protein: CASSFAVGVGNTIYF.

The chain couples TRBV4-1 to TRBJ2-7; D tentatively fits TRBD1 or TRBD2 (6 bases each). The CDR3 has 15 amino acids. Germline CDR1 and CDR2: MGHRA and YSYEKL. V dropped 3 bases and J dropped 6 bases, with 18 bases sitting between them. The CDR3 nucleotides are TGCGCCAGCAGCCATCAAGCGGGTACAGGGTTCGAGCAGTACTTC. Translating gives CASSHQAGTGFEQYF.